This TCR beta chain was recovered during a study of blood T cell repertoires in COVID-19. Across the whole study: There were acute and convalescent COVID-19 samples, and they came from the United States, Italy and Spain. Nucleic acid was either cDNA or gDNA, and it came from T cells, B-cell-depleted T cells, or PBMCs.

In the authors' workflow: Amplified reference gene primers provided the basis for estimating nucleated cell counts. Assay used: immunoSEQ multiplex PCR; TCRdb lists only in-frame clones, some missing. That table furnishes V, J and clone size, whereas the DNA furnished D and trimming. The sample has about 300,000 clones, over 80% seen once. Seattle patient enrollment occurred during active infection, with longitudinal follow-up thereafter. The material sequenced was peripheral blood. The sequence derives from a woman aged 45-59 years with COVID-19, enrolled during active disease.

The CDR3 loop is CASSTRTGSYEQYF. CDR3 sequence (DNA): TGTGCCAGCAGTACCCGGACAGGTAGCTACGAGCAGTACTTC. The chain is built from TRBV27 and TRBJ2-7; 7 nucleotides agree with TRBD1. The CDR3 consists of 14 residues. Germline values: CDR1 MNHEY, CDR2 SMNVEV (reference sequence). J gave up 3 bases and V 5 bases, and 7 bases lay outside the gene matches.